This T cell receptor beta chain appears in the sequencing data of a study of blood T cell repertoires in COVID-19. Looking at the study overall: Samples representing acute and convalescent COVID-19 were sourced from the United States, Italy and Spain.

Original data processing: Reference gene primer amplification in the assay estimated nucleated cell counts. The assay was immunoSEQ multiplex PCR, and TCRdb's table has in-frame clones only and misses some. V, J and clone size derive from that table, while D and trimming were established from the DNA sequence. Of around 120,000 clones listed, about nine tenths are singletons. The CDR3 sequence is 13 residues long. Germline V gives CDR1 LGHDT, CDR2 YNNKEL (reference sequence). V shed 4 bases, J shed 4 bases, and the junction held 2 bases outside the gene matches. This receptor was taken from a woman aged 70-85 years with acute or convalescent COVID-19. This chain joins TRBV3-1 (or the pseudogene TRBV3-2) and TRBJ1-2; 8 positions agree with TRBD1. Sequenced input: peripheral blood. The CDR3 coding sequence is TGTGCCAGCAGCCCTACAGGGGGCTATGGCTACACCTTC. The encoded protein is CASSPTGGYGYTF.